What follows are 7 T cell receptor beta chains derived from one specimen sequenced in a study of low-dose radiotherapy and immunotherapy resistance in tumors (dated by TCRdb to between 2021 and 2023). First-strand cDNA was synthesized with Superscript III and a set of TRAV- and TRBV-specific primers, covering both TCRalpha and TCRbeta chains. TCRs were amplified with Phusion for 15 to 20 PCR cycles, with a constant-region primer paired with the adapter attached to the V primers. TCRdb reworked the public reads: Q25 trimming with fastp, MiXCR clone assembly, productive beta chains retained. Every entry covers one CDR3 protein and lists the most common genes and DNA from its rows. Present in this sample are around 13,000 distinct CDR3 sequences, approximately 57% of which were seen just once. Approximately 8% of the sample is held by the ten biggest clonotypes. All receptors derive from a human donor with advanced metastatic prostate, ovarian, gallbladder or colorectal cancer (not recorded which). This table probably holds off-target reads from a library built for another chain.

This clonotype was observed a few times. CDR3 loop: CASSFTSETLSYEQYF. The CDR3 nucleotides are TGTGCCAGCAGTTTCACTAGCGAAACCCTCTCCTACGAGCAGTACTTC. The V and J genes are TRBV28 and TRBJ2-7; 7 bases line up with TRBD2. V was clipped by 3 bases and J by 0 bases; unmatched bases: 8. Germline CDR1 MDHEN, CDR2 SYDVKM. The length of the CDR3 is 16 residues.

The chain carries TRBV28 and TRBJ1-2; D uncertain. V gave up 5 bases and J gave up 3 bases, with 7 bases separating them. This CDR3 is built from 12 residues. Germline V gene data show CDR1 as MDHEN and CDR2 as SYDVKM. CDR3 nucleotide sequence: TGTGCCAGCAGTACTTTGTACTATGGCTACACCTTC. Encoded protein: CASSTLYYGYTF.

This chain links TRBV6-2 or TRBV6-3 with TRBJ2-3, with 10 bases fitting TRBD1. The CDR3 loop spans 15 amino acids. Germline V gene data show CDR1 as MNHEY and CDR2 as SVGEGT. The junction had 8 bases not matched to a gene; V was cut back by 4 bases and J by 7 bases. This chain's CDR3 is CASSSPGQGGHTQYF. In DNA, the CDR3 is TGTGCCAGCAGTTCCCCTGGACAGGGGGGGCATACGCAGTATTTT.

The genes are TRBV7-2 and TRBJ1-5; no clear D. The CDR3 spans 16 residues. V was cut by 1 base and J by 3 bases, with 13 bases left in between. CDR1 and CDR2 (germline): SGHTA, FQGNSA. The CDR3 region is CASSLVLQGSNQPQHF. The CDR3 DNA reads as TGTGCCAGCAGCTTAGTTCTCCAAGGCTCCAATCAGCCCCAGCATTTT.

V usage is TRBV24-1 and J usage is TRBJ2-1; D ambiguous. CDR1 KGHDR and CDR2 SFDVKD come from the germline V gene. With 2 bases removed from V and 5 bases from J, the gap between germline ends came to 12 bases. The CDR3 loop spans 15 amino acids. The CDR3 sequence is CATSDSSGPDNEQFF. CDR3 in DNA: TGTGCCACCAGTGATTCATCAGGACCTGACAATGAGCAGTTCTTC.

As concerns this clonotype: A read error may produce the germline difference seen at one junction end. This chain links TRBV5-1 with TRBJ1-2, with 10 bases aligning to TRBD1. Germline V gene lookup returns CDR1 SGHRS and CDR2 YFSETQ. This CDR3 has 14 amino acids. The DNA of the CDR3 is TGTGCCAGCAGTTTGACAGGGGGCTTTGAAGGCTACACCTTC. Translation gives CASSLTGGFEGYTF.

V gene TRBV4-2 combines with J gene TRBJ2-1; 14 bases line up with TRBD2. This CDR3 has 20 amino acids. With 0 bases clipped from V and 8 bases from J, the junction kept 15 bases outside the gene matches. In germline, CDR1 is LGHNA, CDR2 YNFKEQ. The CDR3 region has the DNA TGTGCCAGCAGCCAAGAGGGACTAGCGGGAGACGGGGGATTCTTATATGAGCAGTTCTTC. It encodes CASSQEGLAGDGGFLYEQFF.